This TCR beta chain was sequenced for a study of long-term antiretroviral therapy in people with HIV. Across the whole study: In the earliest collections, sampling predates the 2015 immediate-ART recommendation by about a decade.

Study outcomes and limitations: Pre-ART clonal expansions dominated every time point's repertoire.

The assay used was immunoSEQ (version v3.0), run at survey level. TCRdb's table, derived via immunoSEQ multiplex PCR, lists solely in-frame clones and lacks some. The sample lists some 25,000 clones; 65% to 85% were seen once. Each specimen consisted of roughly 0.9-10 million cryopreserved PBMC prior to extraction of DNA. CDR1 is SGHTA and CDR2 is FQGNSA in the germline V gene. The CDR3 consists of 14 residues. Trimming removed 5 bases at V and 1 base at J, with 9 bases between. This clone was seen a handful of times. Its antigen is undetermined. The clonotype originates from a young man with HIV. Material: unsorted PBMCs, obtained roughly 4.1 years after starting antiretroviral therapy. This chain uses TRBV7-2 with TRBJ1-5, with D hard to call. In nucleotides, the CDR3 is TGTGCCAGCAGCCTCCCGGGGAGCAATCAGCCCCAGCATTTT. Translating it yields CASSLPGSNQPQHF.